The rows below give T cell receptor beta chains drawn from one sample of a study of blood T cell repertoires in COVID-19. Profiling relied on immunoSEQ multiplex PCR, and the TCRdb table lists in-frame clones only, not all of them. The data contain over 150,000 clones, around 87% of them singletons. Sequences were obtained from peripheral blood. Source of these receptors: a woman of 80 years or more with COVID-19, enrolled during active disease. Each CDR3 is given with its conserved first and last residue. A D gene is named only where the DNA matches it firmly. Only some rows state a clone size, as once, few, many or a class for expanded clones.

D gene: TRBD1; J gene: TRBJ1-2; clone size: .; V gene: TRBV2; CDR3 DNA: TGTGCCAGCAGTGATGGCAGGGGGCATTATGGCTACACCTTC; CDR3 protein: CASSDGRGHYGYTF
D gene: TRBD1; J gene: TRBJ1-1; clone size: .; V gene: TRBV19; CDR3 DNA: TGTGCCAGTAGTGACAGGGCGAACACTGAAGCTTTCTTT; CDR3 protein: CASSDRANTEAFF
D gene: TRBD1; J gene: TRBJ1-2; clone size: .; V gene: TRBV5-4; CDR3 DNA: TGTGCCAGCAGCCGACAGGGACAAGGATACTATGGCTACACCTTC; CDR3 protein: CASSRQGQGYYGYTF
D gene: .; J gene: TRBJ2-5; clone size: once; V gene: TRBV2; CDR3 DNA: TGTGCCGCCAGGGAGACCCAGTACTTC; CDR3 protein: CAARETQYF
D gene: .; J gene: TRBJ1-1; clone size: .; V gene: TRBV3-1/TRBV3-2; CDR3 DNA: TGTGCCAGCGAAACTAGACAGGTCCTGAAAGAAGCTTTCTTT; CDR3 protein: CASETRQVLKEAFF
D gene: TRBD2; J gene: TRBJ2-3; clone size: .; V gene: TRBV28; CDR3 DNA: TGTGCCAGCAGTTTGACGGGAGGAAGCACAGATACGCAGTATTTT; CDR3 protein: CASSLTGGSTDTQYF
D gene: .; J gene: TRBJ1-3; clone size: .; V gene: TRBV5-5; CDR3 DNA: TGTGCCAGCAGATCGGTTTCTGGAAACACCATATATTTT; CDR3 protein: CASRSVSGNTIYF
D gene: TRBD1; J gene: TRBJ1-2; clone size: .; V gene: TRBV25-1; CDR3 DNA: TGTGCCAGCAGTCGTTCGACAGGGGGCGGCTATGGCTACACCTTC; CDR3 protein: CASSRSTGGGYGYTF
D gene: TRBD1; J gene: TRBJ1-2; clone size: .; V gene: TRBV7-9; CDR3 DNA: TGTGCCAGCAGCCCCAGACAGGGGCACTATGGCTACACCTTC; CDR3 protein: CASSPRQGHYGYTF
D gene: .; J gene: TRBJ2-7; clone size: .; V gene: TRBV19; CDR3 DNA: TGTGCCAGTAGTTCTCCGGGACAAACCTACGAGCAGTACTTC; CDR3 protein: CASSSPGQTYEQYF
D gene: .; J gene: TRBJ2-3; clone size: .; V gene: TRBV7-2; CDR3 DNA: TGTGCCAGCAGCCAACCGGGACACCCCACAGATACGCAGTATTTT; CDR3 protein: CASSQPGHPTDTQYF
D gene: .; J gene: TRBJ1-2; clone size: .; V gene: TRBV6-1; CDR3 DNA: TGTGCCAGCAGTGAATCCTCCACCTCAGGGAACTATGGCTACACCTTC; CDR3 protein: CASSESSTSGNYGYTF
D gene: .; J gene: TRBJ2-1; clone size: .; V gene: TRBV7-3; CDR3 DNA: TGTGCCAGCAGCTTAACAGCAGGATACAATGAGCAGTTCTTC; CDR3 protein: CASSLTAGYNEQFF
D gene: TRBD1; J gene: TRBJ1-3; clone size: .; V gene: TRBV9; CDR3 DNA: TGTGCCAGCAGCGTAGGGGACAGCAACTCTGGAAACACCATATATTTT; CDR3 protein: CASSVGDSNSGNTIYF
D gene: .; J gene: TRBJ1-2; clone size: .; V gene: TRBV5-1; CDR3 DNA: TGCGCCAGCAGCTTGGGACAGCCTAACTATGGCTACACCTTC; CDR3 protein: CASSLGQPNYGYTF
D gene: TRBD1; J gene: TRBJ1-4; clone size: .; V gene: TRBV28; CDR3 DNA: TGTGCCAGCAGTTTCCCCGCGACAGGGGTAGGGAATGAAAAACTGTTTTTT; CDR3 protein: CASSFPATGVGNEKLFF
D gene: TRBD2; J gene: TRBJ2-3; clone size: .; V gene: TRBV14; CDR3 DNA: TGTGCCAGCAGCCGCGGGGGGAACACAGATACGCAGTATTTT; CDR3 protein: CASSRGGNTDTQYF
D gene: TRBD1; J gene: TRBJ2-7; clone size: .; V gene: TRBV28; CDR3 DNA: TGTGCCAGCAGCAAGGACGACAGGGGTCCCTACGAGCAGTACTTC; CDR3 protein: CASSKDDRGPYEQYF
D gene: TRBD2; J gene: TRBJ2-1; clone size: .; V gene: TRBV7-3; CDR3 DNA: TGTGCCAGCAGCTCGGCGGGGGGTAATGAGCAGTTCTTC; CDR3 protein: CASSSAGGNEQFF
D gene: .; J gene: TRBJ2-1; clone size: .; V gene: TRBV29-1; CDR3 DNA: TGCAGCGTTGATCGGCCAGGTCACTCCTACAATGAGCAGTTCTTC; CDR3 protein: CSVDRPGHSYNEQFF
D gene: .; J gene: TRBJ2-3; clone size: .; V gene: TRBV5-1; CDR3 DNA: TGCGCCAGCAGCTTAGGCCTAGCGTGGGATACGCAGTATTTT; CDR3 protein: CASSLGLAWDTQYF
D gene: .; J gene: TRBJ2-3; clone size: .; V gene: TRBV5-1; CDR3 DNA: TGCGCCAGCAGCTTGCCTAGCGCCGCTGCTAGCACAGATACGCAGTATTTT; CDR3 protein: CASSLPSAAASTDTQYF
D gene: .; J gene: TRBJ1-6; clone size: .; V gene: TRBV7-9; CDR3 DNA: TGTGCCAGCAGCTTAGCGGGCTCCAATTCACCCCTCCACTTT; CDR3 protein: CASSLAGSNSPLHF
D gene: TRBD1; J gene: TRBJ1-2; clone size: .; V gene: TRBV13; CDR3 DNA: TGTGCCAGCAGCTCCCGATCGACAGGGAACTATGGCTACACCTTC; CDR3 protein: CASSSRSTGNYGYTF
D gene: TRBD1; J gene: TRBJ1-2; clone size: .; V gene: TRBV6-6; CDR3 DNA: TGTGCCAGCAGCAAGACAGGGAATGGGGGCTACACCTTC; CDR3 protein: CASSKTGNGGYTF
D gene: .; J gene: TRBJ2-7; clone size: .; V gene: TRBV11-3; CDR3 DNA: TGTGCCAGCAGCTCTTCCCCAGTAAACGAGCAGTACTTC; CDR3 protein: CASSSSPVNEQYF
D gene: .; J gene: TRBJ1-5; clone size: .; V gene: TRBV2; CDR3 DNA: TGTGCCAGCAGCGGTAGGGAGTCGGAGCCCCAGCATTTT; CDR3 protein: CASSGRESEPQHF
D gene: TRBD1; J gene: TRBJ2-4; clone size: .; V gene: TRBV6-6; CDR3 DNA: TGTGCCAGCAGTTACTTGGACAGGGATGTGTACTTC; CDR3 protein: CASSYLDRDVYF
D gene: TRBD1; J gene: TRBJ1-2; clone size: once; V gene: TRBV15; CDR3 DNA: TGTGCCACCAGCACCGGGACAGGGGACTATGGCTACACCTTC; CDR3 protein: CATSTGTGDYGYTF
D gene: TRBD2; J gene: TRBJ2-2; clone size: .; V gene: TRBV30; CDR3 DNA: TGTGCCTGGAGTGCGGCGGGAGGCACCGGGGAGCTGTTTTTT; CDR3 protein: CAWSAAGGTGELFF
D gene: .; J gene: TRBJ1-1; clone size: few; V gene: TRBV28; CDR3 DNA: TGTGCCAGCAGCGAATCGGACAGTTTCAACACTGAAGCTTTCTTT; CDR3 protein: CASSESDSFNTEAFF
D gene: TRBD2; J gene: TRBJ2-5; clone size: .; V gene: TRBV7-8; CDR3 DNA: TGTGCCAGCAGCTTAGCTTTGCGGGAGGGACAAGAGACCCAGTACTTC; CDR3 protein: CASSLALREGQETQYF
D gene: TRBD1; J gene: TRBJ2-5; clone size: .; V gene: TRBV7-9; CDR3 DNA: TGTGCCAGCAGCTTAGGTCGGGACAGGATGGTCCAAGAGACCCAGTACTTC; CDR3 protein: CASSLGRDRMVQETQYF
D gene: TRBD1; J gene: TRBJ1-3; clone size: .; V gene: TRBV3-1/TRBV3-2; CDR3 DNA: TGTGCCAGCAGCCAAGATCAGACAGGGTCCGGAAACACCATATATTTT; CDR3 protein: CASSQDQTGSGNTIYF
D gene: TRBD2; J gene: TRBJ2-3; clone size: .; V gene: TRBV3-1/TRBV3-2; CDR3 DNA: TGTGCCAGCAGCCAAGATAGAAAGGGAGGGGAAGATACGCAGTATTTT; CDR3 protein: CASSQDRKGGEDTQYF
D gene: .; J gene: TRBJ2-2; clone size: .; V gene: TRBV7-2; CDR3 DNA: TGTGCCAGCAGCTTAGGTCTAGCAAACACCGGGGAGCTGTTTTTT; CDR3 protein: CASSLGLANTGELFF
D gene: .; J gene: TRBJ2-1; clone size: .; V gene: TRBV4-3; CDR3 DNA: TGCGCCAGCAGCCTCTCAACTAGCTCCTACAATGAGCAGTTCTTC; CDR3 protein: CASSLSTSSYNEQFF
D gene: .; J gene: TRBJ2-3; clone size: .; V gene: TRBV19; CDR3 DNA: TGTGCCAGTAGTAGGAGTTTTTCAATAGATACGCAGTATTTT; CDR3 protein: CASSRSFSIDTQYF
D gene: .; J gene: TRBJ2-2; clone size: .; V gene: TRBV10-3; CDR3 DNA: TGTGCCTCCAGACTAGGAACTACGAACACCGGGGAGCTGTTTTTT; CDR3 protein: CASRLGTTNTGELFF
D gene: .; J gene: TRBJ2-5; clone size: .; V gene: TRBV18; CDR3 DNA: TGTGCCAGCTCACAGGGACTTCAAGAGACCCAGTACTTC; CDR3 protein: CASSQGLQETQYF
D gene: TRBD2; J gene: TRBJ2-1; clone size: .; V gene: TRBV15; CDR3 DNA: TGTGCCACCAGCAGAGATCGACTAGCGGTTGAGCAGTTCTTC; CDR3 protein: CATSRDRLAVEQFF
D gene: TRBD2; J gene: TRBJ2-3; clone size: .; V gene: TRBV7-2; CDR3 DNA: TGTGCCAGCAGCTTTAGCGGGAGAGGAGATACGCAGTATTTT; CDR3 protein: CASSFSGRGDTQYF
D gene: .; J gene: TRBJ1-1; clone size: .; V gene: TRBV19; CDR3 DNA: TGTGCCAGTAGTATCGCGGGGGGGAACACTGAAGCTTTCTTT; CDR3 protein: CASSIAGGNTEAFF
D gene: .; J gene: TRBJ1-5; clone size: .; V gene: TRBV2; CDR3 DNA: TGTGCCAGTGGGTCGAGGCGAGTCGGATTTCAGCCCCAGCATTTT; CDR3 protein: CASGSRRVGFQPQHF
D gene: TRBD1; J gene: TRBJ1-2; clone size: .; V gene: TRBV6-5; CDR3 DNA: TGTGCCAGCAGTCGTCCGGGACAGGGGAACTATGGCTACACCTTC; CDR3 protein: CASSRPGQGNYGYTF
D gene: TRBD2; J gene: TRBJ2-3; clone size: .; V gene: TRBV3-1/TRBV3-2; CDR3 DNA: TGTGCCAGCAGCACTACTAGCGGGAGCACAGATACGCAGTATTTT; CDR3 protein: CASSTTSGSTDTQYF
D gene: .; J gene: TRBJ1-2; clone size: once; V gene: TRBV5-1; CDR3 DNA: TGCGCCAGCAGCTTTGGGGCCTCATCACCCCAGGATGGCTACACCTTC; CDR3 protein: CASSFGASSPQDGYTF
D gene: .; J gene: TRBJ2-7; clone size: .; V gene: TRBV11-3; CDR3 DNA: TGTGCCAGCAGCTTATATCCGGGAGCAGATGAGCAGTACTTC; CDR3 protein: CASSLYPGADEQYF
D gene: .; J gene: TRBJ2-5; clone size: once; V gene: TRBV6-5; CDR3 DNA: TGTGCCAGCAGTTACTCGATCGGCCAGGTCCAAGAGACCCAGTACTTC; CDR3 protein: CASSYSIGQVQETQYF
D gene: .; J gene: TRBJ2-7; clone size: .; V gene: TRBV6-2/TRBV6-3; CDR3 DNA: TGTGCCAGCAGTTACCCACAGGCCTACGAGCAGTACTTC; CDR3 protein: CASSYPQAYEQYF
D gene: TRBD1; J gene: TRBJ2-7; clone size: few; V gene: TRBV5-1; CDR3 DNA: TGCGCCAGCAGCTGGAAGGGACAGAGCTCCTACGAGCAGTACTTC; CDR3 protein: CASSWKGQSSYEQYF
D gene: .; J gene: TRBJ1-4; clone size: .; V gene: TRBV5-1; CDR3 DNA: TGCGCCAGCAGCCCGGGTAGAGGGACTAATGAAAAACTGTTTTTT; CDR3 protein: CASSPGRGTNEKLFF
D gene: TRBD2; J gene: TRBJ2-3; clone size: .; V gene: TRBV7-9; CDR3 DNA: TGTGCCAGCAGCCTGGGACTAGCGGGAGGGCCTGTAGATACGCAGTATTTT; CDR3 protein: CASSLGLAGGPVDTQYF